This T cell receptor (beta chain) was obtained from a study of beta chain features in type 1 diabetes. Study-level background: Healthy donors and patients showed comparable age, gender and cell yields.

This clone was observed a handful of times. Populations obtained by sorting all exceeded 95% purity. Investigators reverse transcribed all isolated RNA, so they sequenced expressed TCRB transcripts. Libraries were prepared by immunoSEQ multiplex PCR; TCRdb keeps only in-frame clonotypes and omits some of them. The profile shows around 300,000 clones, approximately 11% of them singletons. The V and J ends lost 2 bases and 9 bases, in that order; junction bases with no gene match: 4. The CDR3 is 13 residues long. Germline CDR1 and CDR2: MNHEY and SMNVEV (reference sequence). This TCR was sampled from a woman younger than 45 in good health. Sequencing was performed on naive CD4+ T cells from blood. The rearrangement joins TRBV27 to TRBJ2-1; 7 bases line up with TRBD2. CDR3 loop: CASSLGGGFEQFF. Written as DNA, the CDR3 is TGTGCCAGCAGTTTAGGGGGGGGATTTGAGCAGTTCTTC.